This T cell receptor beta chain was identified during a study of blood T cell repertoires in COVID-19. The repertoire was sequenced with immunoSEQ multiplex PCR; TCRdb's copy has only in-frame clones and lacks some. Among around 93,000 clones listed, about 90% were seen once. This CDR3 is 13 amino acids long. CDR1 WSHSY and CDR2 SAAADI come from the germline V gene. The V end lost 8 bases, the J end lost 3 bases, and 14 bases lay between the germline ends. The sample comprised peripheral blood. The gene calls are TRBV10-2 and TRBJ2-7; D uncertain. This clonotype originated in a man older than 75 with acute or convalescent COVID-19. CDR3 region: CASGPLPFYEQYF. Written as DNA, the CDR3 is TGCGCCAGCGGTCCACTACCTTTCTACGAGCAGTACTTC.